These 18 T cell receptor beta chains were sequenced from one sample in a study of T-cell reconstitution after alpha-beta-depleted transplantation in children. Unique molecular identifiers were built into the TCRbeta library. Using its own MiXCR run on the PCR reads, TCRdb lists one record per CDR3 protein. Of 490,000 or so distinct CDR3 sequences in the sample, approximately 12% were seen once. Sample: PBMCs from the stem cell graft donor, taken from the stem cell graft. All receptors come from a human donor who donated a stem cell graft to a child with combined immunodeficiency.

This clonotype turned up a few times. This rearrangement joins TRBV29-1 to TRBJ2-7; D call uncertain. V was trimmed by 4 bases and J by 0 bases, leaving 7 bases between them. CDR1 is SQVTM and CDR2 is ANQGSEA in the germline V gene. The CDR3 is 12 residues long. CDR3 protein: CSVARSSYEQYF. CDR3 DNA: TGCAGCGTTGCCAGGTCCTCCTACGAGCAGTACTTC.

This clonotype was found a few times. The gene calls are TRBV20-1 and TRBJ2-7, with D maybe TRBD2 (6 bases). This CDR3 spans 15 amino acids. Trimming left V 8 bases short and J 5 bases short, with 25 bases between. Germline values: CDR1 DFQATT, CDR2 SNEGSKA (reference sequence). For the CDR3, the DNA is TGCAGTCCCAGGCGGGGCCAGGCTGGGTCCGACGAGCAGTACTTC. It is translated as CSPRRGQAGSDEQYF.

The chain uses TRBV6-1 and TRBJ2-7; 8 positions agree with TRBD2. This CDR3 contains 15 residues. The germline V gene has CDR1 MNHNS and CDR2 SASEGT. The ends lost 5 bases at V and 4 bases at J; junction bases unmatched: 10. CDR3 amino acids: CASSPGVAGTYEQYF. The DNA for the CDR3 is TGTGCCAGCAGTCCCGGGGTAGCGGGAACTTACGAGCAGTACTTC.

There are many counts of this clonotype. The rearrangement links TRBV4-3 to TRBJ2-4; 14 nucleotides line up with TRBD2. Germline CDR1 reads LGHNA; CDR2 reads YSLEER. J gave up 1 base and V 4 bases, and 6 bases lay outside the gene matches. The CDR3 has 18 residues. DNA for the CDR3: TGCGCCAGCAGCCCAGGACTAGCGGGGGGTCGCGCCAAAAACATTCAGTACTTC. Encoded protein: CASSPGLAGGRAKNIQYF.

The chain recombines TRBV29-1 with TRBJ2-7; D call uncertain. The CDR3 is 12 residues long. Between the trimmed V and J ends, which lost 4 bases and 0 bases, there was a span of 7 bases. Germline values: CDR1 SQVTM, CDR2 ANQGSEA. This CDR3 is CSVVEISYEQYF. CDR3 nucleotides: TGCAGCGTTGTCGAAATCTCCTACGAGCAGTACTTC.

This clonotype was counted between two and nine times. The CDR3 region has the DNA TGTGCCAGCAGCCAGGGTGGGCAGGGGTACGAAAAACTGTTTTTT. It is translated as CASSQGGQGYEKLFF. This chain links TRBV3-1 with TRBJ1-4; D possibly corresponds to TRBD1 (6 bases). V gave up 3 bases and J gave up 8 bases, with 16 bases separating them. Germline CDR1 LGHDT, CDR2 YNNKEL (reference sequence). This CDR3 is built from 15 residues.

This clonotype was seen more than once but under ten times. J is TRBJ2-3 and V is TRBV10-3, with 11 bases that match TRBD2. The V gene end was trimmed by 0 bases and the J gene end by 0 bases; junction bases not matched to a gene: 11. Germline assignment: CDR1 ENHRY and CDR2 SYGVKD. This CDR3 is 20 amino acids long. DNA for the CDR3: TGTGCCATCAGTGAGTCGATTAGCGGGGGGGCGTCGATAAGCACAGATACGCAGTATTTT. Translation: CAISESISGGASISTDTQYF.

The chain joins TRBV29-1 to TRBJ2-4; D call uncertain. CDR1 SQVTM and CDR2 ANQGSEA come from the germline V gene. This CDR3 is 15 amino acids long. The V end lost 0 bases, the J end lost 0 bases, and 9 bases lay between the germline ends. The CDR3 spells CSVEDWEGAKNIQYF. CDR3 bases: TGCAGCGTTGAAGATTGGGAAGGAGCCAAAAACATTCAGTACTTC.

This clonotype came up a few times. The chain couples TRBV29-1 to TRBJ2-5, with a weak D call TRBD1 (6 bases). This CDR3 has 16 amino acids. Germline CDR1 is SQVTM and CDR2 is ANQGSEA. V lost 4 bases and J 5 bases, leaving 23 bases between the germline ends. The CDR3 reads CSVAGSGQFGSETQYF. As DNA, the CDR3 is TGCAGCGTTGCAGGATCCGGACAGTTTGGTAGCGAGACCCAGTACTTC.

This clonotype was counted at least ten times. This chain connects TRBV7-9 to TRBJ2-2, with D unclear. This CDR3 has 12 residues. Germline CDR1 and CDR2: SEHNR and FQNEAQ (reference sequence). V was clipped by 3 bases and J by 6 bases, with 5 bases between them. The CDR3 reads CASSLLPGELFF. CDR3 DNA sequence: TGTGCCAGCAGCTTGCTACCCGGGGAGCTGTTTTTT.

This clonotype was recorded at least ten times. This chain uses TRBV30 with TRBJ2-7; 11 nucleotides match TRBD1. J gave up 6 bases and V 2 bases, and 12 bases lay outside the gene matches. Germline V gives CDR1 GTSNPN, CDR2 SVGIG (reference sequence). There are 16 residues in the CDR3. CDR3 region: CAWSPVPGQGASEQYF. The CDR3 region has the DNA TGTGCCTGGAGTCCCGTTCCCGGACAGGGGGCTAGCGAGCAGTACTTC.

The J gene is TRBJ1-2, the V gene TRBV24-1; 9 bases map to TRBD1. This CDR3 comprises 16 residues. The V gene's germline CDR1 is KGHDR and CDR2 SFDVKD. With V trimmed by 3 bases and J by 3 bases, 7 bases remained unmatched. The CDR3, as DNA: TGTGCCACCAGTGATCCCGGACAGGGGAGGGACTATGGCTACACCTTC. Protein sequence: CATSDPGQGRDYGYTF.

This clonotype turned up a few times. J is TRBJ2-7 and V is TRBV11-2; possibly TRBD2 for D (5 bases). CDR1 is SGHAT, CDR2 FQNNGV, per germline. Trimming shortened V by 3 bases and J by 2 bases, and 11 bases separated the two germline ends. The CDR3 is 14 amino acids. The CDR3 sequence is CASSFSRGTYEQYF. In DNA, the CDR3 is TGTGCCAGCAGCTTCTCACGGGGTACCTACGAGCAGTACTTC. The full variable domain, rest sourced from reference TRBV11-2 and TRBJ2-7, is EAGVAQSPRYKIIEKRQSVAFWCNPISGHATLYWYQQILGQGPKLLIQFQNNGVVDDSQLPKDRFSAERLKGVDSTLKIQPAKLEDSAVYLCASSFSRGTYEQYFGPGTRLTVT.

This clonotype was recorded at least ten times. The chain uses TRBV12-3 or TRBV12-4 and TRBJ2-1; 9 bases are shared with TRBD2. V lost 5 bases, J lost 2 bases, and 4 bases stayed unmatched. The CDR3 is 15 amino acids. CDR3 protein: CASSPGTSPYNEQFF. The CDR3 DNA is TGTGCCAGCAGTCCAGGGACTAGCCCCTACAATGAGCAGTTCTTC.

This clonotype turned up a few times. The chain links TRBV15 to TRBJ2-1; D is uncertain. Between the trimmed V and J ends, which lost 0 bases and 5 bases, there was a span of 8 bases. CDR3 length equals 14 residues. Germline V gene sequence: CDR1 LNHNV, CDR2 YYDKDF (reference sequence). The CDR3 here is CATSRDVRDNEQFF. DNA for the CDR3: TGTGCCACCAGCAGAGACGTACGAGACAATGAGCAGTTCTTC.

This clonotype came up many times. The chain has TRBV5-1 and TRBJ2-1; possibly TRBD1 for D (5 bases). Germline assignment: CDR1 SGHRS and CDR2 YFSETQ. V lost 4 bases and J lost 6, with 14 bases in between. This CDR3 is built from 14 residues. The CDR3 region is CASSPAGRANEQFF. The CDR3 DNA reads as TGCGCCAGCAGCCCAGCCGGCAGGGCCAATGAGCAGTTCTTC.

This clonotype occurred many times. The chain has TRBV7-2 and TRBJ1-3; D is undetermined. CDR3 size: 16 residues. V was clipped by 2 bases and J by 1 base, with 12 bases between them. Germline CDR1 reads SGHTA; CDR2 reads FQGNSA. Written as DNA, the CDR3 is TGTGCCAGCAGCTTAAGGGTCCGCGGGTCTGGAAACACCATATATTTT. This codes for CASSLRVRGSGNTIYF.

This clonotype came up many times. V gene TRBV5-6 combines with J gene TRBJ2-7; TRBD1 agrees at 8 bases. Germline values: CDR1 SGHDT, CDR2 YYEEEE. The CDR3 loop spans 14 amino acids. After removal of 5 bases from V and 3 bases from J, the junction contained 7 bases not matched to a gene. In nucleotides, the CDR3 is TGTGCCAGCAGTTTGACAGGGGTTGACTACGAGCAGTACTTC. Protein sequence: CASSLTGVDYEQYF.